The 13 T cell receptor beta chains given below trace back to one sample, sequenced in a study of blood T cells in healthy people across ages. It was with a sample-barcoded 5' primer and a J-beta primer mix that a second PCR of roughly 7 to 12 cycles was run. TCRdb used MiXCR to reprocess the 5' RACE reads, holding one entry per CDR3 protein. The sample yields a few hundred thousand distinct CDR3 sequences, about half seen once. The sample consisted of blood. These receptors all come from a man aged 55 to 70 in good health.

This clonotype was observed a handful of times. This chain connects TRBV20-1 to TRBJ1-5, with 7 bases matching TRBD1. V lost 1 base and J lost 7; bases outside the gene matches: 7. CDR1 DFQATT and CDR2 SNEGSKA come from the germline V gene (reference sequence). The CDR3 is 14 residues long. CDR3 in DNA: TGCAGTGCTAGAGTAGGGGGCGCGAGGCAGCCCCAGCATTTT. It yields the protein CSARVGGARQPQHF.

The rearrangement links TRBV6-2 or TRBV6-3 to TRBJ2-1; D may correspond to TRBD1 or TRBD2 (6 bases each). The CDR3 length is 14 residues. CDR1 is MNHEY and CDR2 is SVGEGT in the germline V gene. V dropped 0 bases and J dropped 9 bases, with 12 bases sitting between them. The CDR3 reads CASSYSDEGGEQFF. In DNA, the CDR3 is TGTGCCAGCAGTTACTCGGACGAGGGGGGTGAGCAGTTCTTC.

The chain is built from TRBV29-1 and TRBJ2-1; the D gene is possibly TRBD1 (5 bases). The CDR3 contains 11 residues. Germline values: CDR1 SQVTM, CDR2 ANQGSEA. V shed 7 bases and J shed 10 bases, with 14 bases lying between them. Written as DNA, the CDR3 is TGCAGCGACGAAGGGGTTCGGGAGCAGTTCTTC. Translated: CSDEGVREQFF.

V usage is TRBV20-1 and J usage is TRBJ2-1; TRBD2 matches 15 bases. This CDR3 has 15 amino acids. The V gene's germline CDR1 is DFQATT and CDR2 SNEGSKA (reference sequence). J lost 7 bases, V lost 4 bases, and 5 bases had no gene match. CDR3 in amino acids: CSAKRTSGGANEQFF. The CDR3 nucleotides read TGCAGTGCTAAGAGGACTAGCGGGGGGGCAAATGAGCAGTTCTTC.

V is TRBV12-3 or TRBV12-4 and J is TRBJ2-5, with 8 bases lining up with TRBD2. The V and J ends lost 9 bases and 11 bases, in that order; junction bases with no gene match: 14. The CDR3 runs 13 residues. CDR3 sequence: CASASGSLLEQYF. DNA for the CDR3: TGTGCCAGTGCTAGCGGGTCTCTGTTGGAGCAGTACTTC.

The V and J genes are TRBV5-1 and TRBJ2-3; 14 nucleotides agree with TRBD2. In germline, CDR1 is SGHRS, CDR2 YFSETQ. The CDR3 extends over 19 amino acids. Trimming removed 3 bases from V and 4 bases from J; junction bases left unmatched: 13. The CDR3 DNA is TGCGCCAGCAGCTCCGGACTAGCGGGAGGTGGTGTAATCGCAGATACGCAGTATTTT. This encodes CASSSGLAGGGVIADTQYF.

The table lists this clonotype with a few counts. This sequence joins TRBV20-1 and TRBJ2-7; 7 nucleotides line up with TRBD1. V gave up 6 bases and J gave up 3 bases; unmatched junction bases: 11. CDR1 is DFQATT and CDR2 is SNEGSKA in the germline V gene (reference sequence). The CDR3 is 14 amino acids. The DNA of the CDR3 is TGCAGTGCCGCCCTCTCGACAGGGAACTACGAGCAGTACTTC. Translating gives CSAALSTGNYEQYF.

Turning to this clonotype: A single base separates this from a much larger clone, so it may be a read error. V is TRBV15 and J is TRBJ2-1, with 7 bases aligning to TRBD1. CDR1 is LNHNV, CDR2 YYDKDF, per germline (reference sequence). Trimming took 7 bases from V and 8 from J; bases not matched to a gene: 11. The CDR3 extends over 14 amino acids. CDR3 nucleotide sequence: TGTGCCACCAACAGGGGTACAGGTAGCGATGAGCAGTTCTTC. Amino acid sequence: CATNRGTGSDEQFF.

This rearrangement joins TRBV7-8 to TRBJ2-3, with TRBD2 identical over 9 bases. This CDR3 has 16 residues. The germline CDR1 and CDR2 sequences are SGHVS and FQNEAQ. V lost 1 base and J lost 0; bases outside the gene matches: 2. DNA for the CDR3: TGTGCCAGCAGCTTAGATCTAGCGGGGAGCACAGATACGCAGTATTTT. Translated, it gives CASSLDLAGSTDTQYF.

This sequence joins TRBV18 and TRBJ2-1; weak D call: TRBD1 (6 bases). The CDR3 spans 15 residues. Germline V gene sequence: CDR1 KGHSH, CDR2 LQKENI. Trimming removed 6 bases at V and 2 bases at J, with 14 bases between. The CDR3 loop reads CASSPSGVAYNEQFF. In DNA form, the CDR3 reads TGTGCCAGCTCTCCTTCAGGGGTGGCCTACAATGAGCAGTTCTTC.

The table lists this clonotype with a few counts. The rearrangement uses TRBV4-3 and TRBJ2-5; 8 nucleotides agree with TRBD2. Per germline, CDR1 LGHNA and CDR2 YSLEER. Germline trimming cut 3 bases from V and 1 base from J; bases unmatched to any gene: 4. The CDR3 is 15 residues long. The CDR3 reads CASSQTTSGQETQYF. As DNA, the CDR3 is TGCGCCAGCAGCCAGACAACTAGCGGCCAAGAGACCCAGTACTTC.

V gene TRBV28 combines with J gene TRBJ2-7, with D possibly TRBD1 on 6 matching bases. CDR3 length: 13 residues. The V and J ends lost 5 bases and 3 bases respectively, with 11 bases between them. The germline V gene has CDR1 MDHEN and CDR2 SYDVKM. CDR3 residues: CASSPTGLYEQYF. The DNA for the CDR3 is TGTGCCAGCAGTCCGACAGGCCTCTACGAGCAGTACTTC.

This clonotype was picked up a small number of times. The V call is TRBV3-1, the J call TRBJ2-5; 9 bases match TRBD1. Germline V lookup: CDR1 LGHDT, CDR2 YNNKEL (reference sequence). V was clipped by 6 bases and J by 11 bases; unmatched bases: 7. The CDR3 totals 12 residues. This CDR3 is CASSATGGVQYF. The DNA for the CDR3 is TGTGCCAGCAGTGCAACAGGGGGCGTGCAGTACTTC.